Reported below is one T cell receptor (beta chain). This clonotype was counted many times. Its target antigen remains unknown. No much larger clone exists at a distance of one base, and base qualities are not known. This entry is derived from a study of blood T cells in healthy people across ages (dated by TCRdb to about 2015). Background for the entire study: In model experiments, template switching captured about one uniquely barcoded TCR beta cDNA molecule for every two T cells. The study measured age-related changes in TCR beta repertoire diversity using deep sequencing normalized with unique cDNA molecular identifiers. To avoid experimental bias, donors of different ages were spread randomly across the sequencing lanes. Using the same blood draw, the study looked at two additional independent replicas of 1 million unique cDNA reads for two donors, one aged 18 to 30 and the other aged 80 or older. The donors were split into four age groups: young (average around 15 years), middle-aged (around 37), aged (roughly 65) and long-lived (approximately 89). Paper-wide results and their limitations: Because profiling used bulk unsorted PBMCs, naive and antigen-experienced compartments could not be compared conclusively. There was a strong correlation between observed TCR beta diversity and the percentage of naive T cells measured by flow cytometry. Because the CMV infection status of the donors was unknown, age-related changes in expanded clonotypes may potentially have been confounded. Compared with the aged group, more naive CD4+ T cells, fewer expanded clones and increased TCR diversity were shown by the long-lived group, suggesting age selection. Estimates of total diversity from one million sequenced T cells were regarded as lower bounds and underestimates. As age increased, observed TCR beta diversity per million T cells dropped in a roughly linear way, and a significant reduction was already evident by age 40.

To prepare the library, 5' RACE was applied. A second PCR of roughly 7 to 11 cycles was performed with a sample-barcoded 5' primer and a J-beta primer mix. Each TCR beta cDNA molecule received a unique molecular identifier from a template-switch 5' adaptor carrying 12 random nucleotides. At least 2.5 million CDR3-containing paired-end reads were obtained from each sample. First-strand cDNA synthesis was performed from all RNA using the Mint cDNA synthesis kit, with priming by a TRBC-specific oligonucleotide. Following uracil-DNA glycosylase treatment, all cDNA underwent a first 18-cycle PCR with the universal primers M1SS and BC2_uni_R. On the study's bioinformatics: Each sample was normalized by randomly selecting 1 million high-quality reads, each carrying a distinct molecular identifier. Instead of being binned into consensus sequences, reads with shared molecular identifiers were discarded. MiTCR, set to a Q25 quality threshold and the strictest error-elimination algorithm, was used for CDR3 identification, clonotype clustering and error correction. A nonparametric unseen species model using Euler transformation provided a lower-bound estimate of total TCR beta diversity. TCRdb reanalyzed the raw reads on its own, using fastp at Q25 for trimming and MiXCR for clone calling, and kept in-frame beta chains. Here each entry gathers all rows of one CDR3 protein and keeps the most common genes and DNA. It is TCRdb's table, rather than the study itself, that gives the V and J calls and clone size. The sample data list 1.5 million to 2 million distinct CDR3 sequences, and about 39% of these were observed just once. The ten top clones hold under 25% of the sample.

Systemically healthy Caucasian individuals from Russia, about 38 in total and aged about 6 to 95 years, were included as donors. Each donor gave about 9.7 milliliters of peripheral blood, drawn into EDTA-treated Vacutainer tubes. Ficoll-Paque density-gradient centrifugation was used to isolate PBMCs, with at least 7 million per sample. Trizol reagent was used to extract total RNA from the PBMCs, yielding at least 5 micrograms per sample. For every donor, flow cytometry on a PBMC aliquot measured the percentage of naive CD45RAhigh/CD27high T cells. According to the germline V gene, CDR1 reads SQVTM and CDR2 reads ANQGSEA. The CDR3 contains 14 residues, cysteine and phenylalanine counted. The kept DNA is CDR3 alone, 42 bases in frame from the first base. The V and J ends are trimmed by 6 bases and 0 bases, leaving 12 bases between them.

The source of this sequence is a human donor in good health. The V gene is TRBV29-1 and the J gene is TRBJ2-4, with the D gene uncertain. Sequenced: blood. The DNA reads as follows: TGCAGCGTGACGGGTCTACTAGCCAAAAACATTCAGTACTTC. It encodes CSVTGLLAKNIQYF.